This T cell receptor (beta chain) is from a study of blood T cell repertoires in COVID-19. Study context: COVID-19 samples collected from the United States, Italy and Spain covered acute and convalescent phases. T cells, B-cell-depleted T cells, or PBMCs provided the cDNA or gDNA that served as material.

The CDR3 totals 15 residues. The V gene's germline CDR1 is SGHTA and CDR2 FQGNSA. The V gene end was trimmed by 6 bases and the J gene end by 4 bases; junction bases not matched to a gene: 6. Per the study methods: Amplification from reference gene primers served as the basis for estimated nucleated cell counts. Sequencing was performed with immunoSEQ multiplex PCR; in TCRdb, only in-frame clones are kept and a portion is missing. V and J calls and clone size are as listed in that table; D and trimming were resolved from the DNA. The sample holds tens of thousands of clones, 88% seen once. The chain joins TRBV7-2 to TRBJ2-2; 9 bases line up with TRBD2. Material: peripheral blood. This clonotype originated in a human donor in a cohort sampled during active COVID-19. The CDR3 DNA sequence: TGTGCCAGCAGGGCGGCGGGGGGGAGCACCGGGGAGCTGTTTTTT. This sequence encodes CASRAAGGSTGELFF.